This TCR beta chain derives from a study of T cells after yellow fever vaccination (dated by TCRdb to the late 2010s). Describing the broader study: The SMART-Seq v4 Ultra Low Input RNA kit was used to prepare libraries from fractions with low cell numbers. To follow T-cell clones before and after primary and booster YFV17D yellow fever vaccination, bulk TCR alpha and beta repertoires were sequenced over time. The cohort comprised two healthy male donors, one aged 18 to 30 and one aged 30 to 40 years. Blood was drawn at multiple timepoints before and after primary and secondary immunization, with bulk PBMC replicates and cell subsets isolated. Results the study describes overall, beyond this receptor: Most clones expanded after primary vaccination (around 96% of CD4 and roughly 90% of CD8) were re-detected after the booster, suggesting that broad memory maintenance occurred. A small share of clonotypes occurred in both CD4 and CD8 compartments, likely arising from convergent recombination. Because the study included only a couple of donors, the extent to which the findings can be generalized is limited. Compared with the primary T-cell response, the secondary T-cell response was faster but weaker, reaching its peak on day 5 rather than on day 15. FACS-sorted repertoires could contain abundant contaminating clonotypes from the bulk population, so computational filtering was required.

Concerning this clonotype itself: What this receptor recognizes is not known. No quality values exist for individual bases; no much larger clone is one base distant.

Synthesis of TCR cDNA relied on 5'RACE template switching, a step that introduced a universal primer site along with unique molecular identifiers. Priming for cDNA synthesis came from both the TCR alpha and TCR beta constant segments. Libraries were amplified in two PCR steps, with sample barcodes and sequencing adapters added in the second step. Libraries were sequenced on Illumina HiSeq 2500 (2x100 bp) or NovaSeq (2x150 bp). As for the original processing: MIGEC was used to demultiplex reads and collapse the reads into UMI consensus sequences, and MiXCR was used for V(D)J alignment. Using edgeR on replicate PBMC samples, clonotypes were called vaccine-responding if FDR was below 0.01 and the log2 fold change was above 5 up to day 15. Each bulk clonotype was labeled CD4 or CD8 based on which sequenced repertoire, CD4 or CD8, contained the clonotype at higher abundance. In TCRdb, the public reads were trimmed at Q25 with fastp and aligned with MiXCR, with productive beta chains retained. Records with the same CDR3 protein are collapsed into one entry carrying the most frequent genes and DNA. TCRdb's processing, not the authors', yielded these V and J calls. The sample table contains nearly 350,000 distinct CDR3 sequences; only one count was recorded for approximately 8% of them. The ten largest clonotypes hold roughly a sixth of the sample.

From a lookup of the germline V gene, CDR1 and CDR2 are SGHRS and YFSETQ. V is reduced by 6 bases and J by 3 bases, leaving a spacing of 25 bases between them. The CDR3 has 17 amino acids, counting the end cysteine and phenylalanine. This entry keeps only the CDR3 DNA: 51 bases, framed from base 1. Interpreted using the paper, the treatment or condition label stands for: live attenuated yellow fever vaccine strain. At each blood-draw timepoint, two biological replicates of bulk PBMCs were collected. A standard Ficoll-Paque protocol was used to isolate PBMCs from peripheral blood. TriZol was used to extract RNA from bulk PBMCs, CD4 and CD8 fractions, and dextramer-positive and dextramer-negative fractions.

The V and J genes are TRBV5-1 and TRBJ2-7, with TRBD2 tentatively as D gene (6 bases match). Sample: PBMCs, taken about 49 days after the first yellow fever vaccination. The sequence was collected from a man younger than 35 who received the YFV17D yellow fever vaccine. The CDR3 has the sequence CASTRGTPSGPFYEQYF. The sequenced DNA: TGCGCCAGCACCCGCGGGACCCCCAGCGGCCCTTTCTACGAGCAGTACTTC.